A single sample gave rise to the 20 T cell receptor beta chains below, sequenced in a study of T cell responses to AZD1222 COVID-19 vaccine. Sequencing was performed with immunoSEQ multiplex PCR; in TCRdb, only in-frame clones are kept and a portion is missing. The table records approximately 92,000 clones, around 90% of them present only once. This sample comprised peripheral blood, obtained on day 0 of AZD1222 vaccination. The receptors come from an adult in good health.

This clone was seen once. The chain joins TRBV15 to TRBJ1-5; unclear D gene. This CDR3 has 12 amino acids. V was trimmed by 0 bases and J by 7 bases, leaving 4 bases between them. Germline-derived CDR1 and CDR2 are LNHNV and YYDKDF (reference sequence). This CDR3 reads CATSRDGQPQHF. The CDR3 DNA reads as TGTGCCACCAGCAGAGATGGCCAGCCCCAGCATTTT.

The chain carries TRBV29-1 and TRBJ2-7; D is unresolved. This CDR3 contains 13 residues. CDR1 is SQVTM, CDR2 ANQGSEA, per germline. The CDR3 DNA reads TGCAGTATTGCTATCGGGTACGGTTACGAGCAGTACTTC. It yields the protein CSIAIGYGYEQYF.

The V call is TRBV14, the J call TRBJ1-2, with D possibly TRBD1 on 5 matching bases. CDR3 size: 14 residues. V was pared by 0 bases and J by 4 bases, with 9 bases between. The germline CDR1 and CDR2 sequences are SGHDN and FVKESK. CDR3 protein: CASSQEGARYGYTF. The CDR3 DNA reads as TGTGCCAGCAGCCAAGAAGGGGCTCGCTATGGCTACACCTTC.

The chain has TRBV24-1 and TRBJ2-1; 15 bases agree with TRBD2. V was clipped by 4 bases and J by 7 bases; unmatched bases: 4. This CDR3 is 16 amino acids long. The germline V gene encodes CDR1 KGHDR and CDR2 SFDVKD. For the CDR3, the DNA is TGTGCCACCAGTGACCCTGGACTAGCGGGGGGGAATGAGCAGTTCTTC. Protein sequence: CATSDPGLAGGNEQFF.

The V and J genes are TRBV7-2 and TRBJ2-7; D ambiguous. CDR1 SGHTA and CDR2 FQGNSA come from the germline V gene. V lost 0 bases and J lost 0, with 9 bases in between. CDR3 length equals 15 residues. This chain's CDR3 is CASSLAWGSSYEQYF. CDR3 DNA sequence: TGTGCCAGCAGCTTAGCGTGGGGAAGCTCCTACGAGCAGTACTTC.

The CDR3 loop reads CASSATGDYGYTF. Here the CDR3 DNA reads TGCGCCAGCAGCGCGACAGGGGACTATGGCTACACCTTC. This rearrangement joins TRBV5-1 to TRBJ1-2, with 8 bases aligning to TRBD1. Germline trimming cut 4 bases from V and 3 bases from J; bases unmatched to any gene: 2. This CDR3 region has 13 residues. The germline gives CDR1 SGHRS, CDR2 YFSETQ.

The chain recombines TRBV6-6 with TRBJ1-1; TRBD1 agrees at 11 bases. CDR1 is MNHNY and CDR2 is SVGAGI in the germline V gene (reference sequence). CDR3 length: 16 residues. Trimming took 5 bases from V and 3 from J; bases not matched to a gene: 8. CDR3 sequence: CASSPGTGGSDTEAFF. The CDR3 DNA reads as TGTGCCAGCAGTCCCGGGACAGGGGGATCGGACACTGAAGCTTTCTTT.

This chain uses TRBV12-3 or TRBV12-4 with TRBJ2-7, with D uncertain. The CDR3 totals 11 residues. Trimming shortened V by 5 bases and J by 3 bases, and 5 bases separated the two germline ends. The chain's CDR3 is CASSQDYEQYF. The CDR3 DNA follows: TGTGCCAGCAGTCAGGACTACGAGCAGTACTTC.

The rearrangement links TRBV12-3 or TRBV12-4 to TRBJ1-6, with D uncertain. V was clipped by 1 base and J by 11 bases, with 9 bases between them. The CDR3 totals 13 residues. The DNA of the CDR3 is TGTGCCAGCAGTTTAGAGAGGGAGGCACCCCTCCACTTT. This encodes CASSLEREAPLHF.

The chain carries TRBV7-8 and TRBJ1-1; weak D call: TRBD1 (6 bases). V lost 3 bases and J 5 bases, leaving 10 bases between the germline ends. The germline gives CDR1 SGHVS, CDR2 FQNEAQ. This CDR3 has 13 residues. In DNA form, the CDR3 reads TGTGCCAGCAGCTTGGGGGCGCGGACTGAAGCTTTCTTT. Encoded protein: CASSLGARTEAFF.

The rearrangement links TRBV7-9 to TRBJ1-2; unclear D gene. This CDR3 spans 12 amino acids. V shed 5 bases and J shed 7 bases, with 11 bases lying between them. Germline CDR1 is SEHNR and CDR2 is FQNEAQ (reference sequence). The CDR3, as DNA: TGTGCCAGCAGCCAGGAACTTCGTGGCTACACCTTC. This gives the protein CASSQELRGYTF. Variable domain in full (rest from reference TRBV7-9 and TRBJ1-2): DTGVSQNPRHKITKRGQNVTFRCDPISEHNRLYWYRQTLGQGPEFLTYFQNEAQLEKSRLLSDRFSAERPKGSFSTLEIQRTEQGDSAMYLCASSQELRGYTFGSGTRLTVV.

The chain has TRBV28 and TRBJ1-6; TRBD1 agrees at 7 bases. The V gene's germline CDR1 is MDHEN and CDR2 SYDVKM. This CDR3 is 16 amino acids long. Germline trimming cut 3 bases from V and 7 bases from J; bases unmatched to any gene: 9. Written as DNA, the CDR3 is TGTGCCAGCAGTTTTGGCTCGGGGACAGTAAATTCACCCCTCCACTTT. Amino acids: CASSFGSGTVNSPLHF.

The chain joins TRBV10-3 to TRBJ2-3; D call uncertain. Trimming cost V 6 bases and J 5 bases, with 15 bases left between them. The CDR3 runs 14 residues. Germline CDR1 reads ENHRY; CDR2 reads SYGVKD. CDR3 nucleotides: TGTGCCATCAGAGACTCCACAGTGGAAGATACGCAGTATTTT. Protein sequence: CAIRDSTVEDTQYF.

The gene calls are TRBV3-1 (or the pseudogene TRBV3-2) and TRBJ1-3, with unresolved D. This CDR3 region has 16 residues. CDR1 and CDR2 from the germline V gene are LGHDT and YNNKEL (reference sequence). The V and J ends lost 4 bases and 0 bases respectively, with 13 bases between them. CDR3: CASSPFRASSGNTIYF. The CDR3 bases are TGTGCCAGCAGCCCCTTCCGGGCCAGCTCTGGAAACACCATATATTTT.

The chain uses TRBV18 and TRBJ2-5; no clear D. Trimming stripped 5 bases from V and 0 bases from J, with 4 bases between. Germline values: CDR1 KGHSH, CDR2 LQKENI. This CDR3 spans 12 amino acids. The CDR3 DNA reads TGTGCCAGCTCAGCGTACCAAGAGACCCAGTACTTC. Its protein product is CASSAYQETQYF.

The chain joins TRBV4-3 to TRBJ2-1; tentatively, D is TRBD2 (5 bases). CDR3 size: 17 residues. In germline, CDR1 is LGHNA, CDR2 YSLEER. V was cut by 4 bases and J by 0 bases, with 16 bases left in between. In DNA form, the CDR3 reads TGCGCCAGCAGCCCAGATTATGGCGGGTCCTCCTACAATGAGCAGTTCTTC. Encoded protein: CASSPDYGGSSYNEQFF.

The chain couples TRBV6-2 or TRBV6-3 to TRBJ1-1; D is unresolved. CDR3 length: 15 amino acids. CDR1 and CDR2 from the germline V gene are MNHEY and SVGEGT. V was trimmed by 5 bases and J by 0 bases, leaving 13 bases between them. CDR3 coding DNA: TGTGCCAGCAGTCCCCGGGGAAACATGAACACTGAAGCTTTCTTT. Translated, it gives CASSPRGNMNTEAFF.

The rearrangement links TRBV5-1 to TRBJ2-3, with D perhaps TRBD1 (6 bases). The CDR3 covers 14 residues. V lost 4 bases and J 12 bases, leaving 21 bases between the germline ends. Germline V lookup: CDR1 SGHRS, CDR2 YFSETQ. The CDR3 protein is CASSPRVGQGPQYF. CDR3 nucleotides: TGCGCCAGCAGCCCTCGTGTTGGTCAGGGGCCCCAGTATTTT.

The chain carries TRBV6-5 and TRBJ1-6; 8 nucleotides align to TRBD1. Per germline, CDR1 MNHEY and CDR2 SVGAGI. This CDR3 contains 13 residues. Trimming took 5 bases from V and 9 from J; bases not matched to a gene: 3. CDR3 protein: CASSNTGGSPLHF. The CDR3 region has the DNA TGTGCCAGCAGTAACACAGGGGGTTCACCCCTCCACTTT.

Only one count was recorded for this clone. The genes are TRBV3-1 (or the pseudogene TRBV3-2) and TRBJ1-2; D gene unclear. Germline V gene data show CDR1 as LGHDT and CDR2 as YNNKEL (reference sequence). The ends were cut back, 8 bases at V and 7 bases at J, with 17 bases in the middle. The CDR3 covers 13 residues. The CDR3 DNA reads TGTGCCAGCGGCGGGCAGGCCAAAGTTGGCTACACCTTC. Translation gives CASGGQAKVGYTF.